This T cell receptor (beta chain) was captured in a study of human T cells and chemical hapten exposure. There are 14 residues in the CDR3. V lost 6 bases and J lost 5; bases outside the gene matches: 8. The germline V gene encodes CDR1 MDHEN and CDR2 SYDVKM. As to time point: patch test 1, 2 weeks after DPC sensitization. Treatment given: therapeutic diphenylcyclopropenone sensitization with weekly scalp DPC. Whole-study results and caveats: Counts of expanded TCRs at PT1 were positively correlated with patch test score. Alopecia affecting every donor means their immune response may not match healthy people's.

This clonotype was detected a few times. Its antigen remains unknown. TCRdb processed the RACE reads anew with MiXCR; each CDR3 protein has one entry. Of about 120,000 distinct CDR3 sequences listed, around 13% are singletons. The chain is built from TRBV28 and TRBJ2-7; 9 bases map to TRBD2. The sample was whole blood, taken in connection with sensitization to the hapten diphenylcyclopropenone (DPC). The TCR sequence derives from a man between 18 and 29 years old with alopecia areata. Some clones in this sample may be carry-over from other donors' samples. CDR3 bases: TGTGCCAGCAGCTTCAGCGGGGGGATTAACGAGCAGTACGTC. This codes for CASSFSGGINEQYV.